Presented here are 32 T cell receptor beta chains from one specimen sequenced in a study of shared clonotypes between healthy human individuals. This table comes from immunoSEQ multiplex PCR, and its TCRdb copy is limited to in-frame clones, with some not included. The repertoire holds about 600,000 clones, with less than 98% as singletons. The sample was naive CD4+ T cells sorted from blood. Subset reported: CD45RA+ positively selected. The receptors here all came from a woman in her twenties or thirties in good health.

The genes are TRBV27 and TRBJ1-5, with D unresolved. The germline V and J ends were trimmed by 6 bases and 5 bases, with 11 bases remaining between them. Germline V gives CDR1 MNHEY, CDR2 SMNVEV (reference sequence). This CDR3 has 13 residues. CDR3 loop: CASSHFPHQPQHF. The CDR3 DNA is TGTGCCAGCAGCCACTTCCCCCATCAGCCCCAGCATTTT.

The chain uses TRBV5-1 and TRBJ2-3; 13 bases fit TRBD2. Per germline, CDR1 SGHRS and CDR2 YFSETQ. The length of the CDR3 is 16 residues. Trimming at V came to 4 bases and at J to 2 bases, leaving 4 bases not matched to a gene. In nucleotides, the CDR3 is TGCGCCAGCAGCAGAGGACTAGCGGGAGTCACAGATACGCAGTATTTT. Translation gives CASSRGLAGVTDTQYF.

V and J are TRBV4-1 and TRBJ2-3, with 10 positions matching TRBD2. V dropped 1 base and J dropped 5; count of bases not matched to a gene: 3. This CDR3 contains 15 residues. Germline CDR1 and CDR2: MGHRA and YSYEKL. The CDR3 nucleotides read TGCGCCAGCAGCCAAGGAGCGGGGGGGGTAGATACGCAGTATTTT. It is translated as CASSQGAGGVDTQYF.

This chain links TRBV28 with TRBJ2-7; D is undetermined. Trimming left V 4 bases short and J 6 bases short, with 10 bases between. Germline V CDR1 and CDR2: MDHEN, SYDVKM. The CDR3 is made up of 12 amino acids. Here the CDR3 reads CASSSLGSEQYF. The CDR3 DNA reads as TGTGCCAGCAGTTCGCTAGGAAGCGAGCAGTACTTC.

The CDR3 region has the DNA TGTGCCTGGAGTGTAAGGGGGCAAGGGTCTGAAGCTTTCTTT. Protein product: CAWSVRGQGSEAFF. The V call is TRBV30, the J call TRBJ1-1; 7 nucleotides line up with TRBD1. Trimming cost V 0 bases and J 6 bases; bases outside gene matches: 7. The germline V gene encodes CDR1 GTSNPN and CDR2 SVGIG (reference sequence). The CDR3 contains 14 residues.

The CDR3 sequence is CAWSGMGFAGAAPDSYNEQFF. Written as DNA, the CDR3 is TGTGCCTGGAGTGGAATGGGCTTCGCCGGGGCGGCACCCGACTCCTACAATGAGCAGTTCTTC. This chain uses TRBV30 with TRBJ2-1; D is possibly TRBD1 or TRBD2 (5 bases each). Per the germline V gene, CDR1 is GTSNPN and CDR2 is SVGIG (reference sequence). The germline V and J ends were trimmed by 1 base and 0 bases, with 28 bases remaining between them. The length of the CDR3 is 21 residues.

The V call is TRBV6-5, the J call TRBJ1-1; D gene uncertain. CDR1 MNHEY and CDR2 SVGAGI come from the germline V gene. The CDR3 runs 16 residues. Trimming removed 0 bases from V and 6 bases from J, with 17 bases in between. CDR3 sequence reads: CASSYSTGPFRAEAFF. DNA for the CDR3: TGTGCCAGCAGTTACTCGACCGGGCCATTTCGCGCTGAAGCTTTCTTT.

This chain uses TRBV4-1 with TRBJ1-1, with 8 bases that match TRBD1. Trimming removed 0 bases from V and 4 bases from J; junction bases left unmatched: 13. CDR3 size: 18 residues. Per germline, CDR1 MGHRA and CDR2 YSYEKL. CDR3 protein: CASSQEGGRGRPGTEAFF. The CDR3 nucleotides are TGCGCCAGCAGCCAAGAGGGGGGCAGGGGGCGCCCCGGCACTGAAGCTTTCTTT.

The genes are TRBV6-1 and TRBJ2-3; possible D gene TRBD1, 5 bases. V gave up 6 bases and J gave up 5 bases, with 12 bases separating them. Germline V CDR1 and CDR2: MNHNS, SASEGT. The CDR3 covers 13 residues. The CDR3 protein is CASRIRVQDTQYF. CDR3 DNA: TGTGCCAGCAGGATCAGGGTTCAAGATACGCAGTATTTT.

The CDR3 loop is CASSPGQGARTLHF. The DNA for the CDR3 is TGTGCCAGCAGCCCGGGACAGGGGGCGCGGACCCTCCACTTT. The chain couples TRBV28 to TRBJ1-6; 12 bases match TRBD1. Trimming removed 6 bases from V and 14 bases from J; junction bases left unmatched: 8. Germline-derived CDR1 and CDR2 are MDHEN and SYDVKM. There are 14 residues in the CDR3.

This chain uses TRBV27 with TRBJ2-7, with 8 bases fitting TRBD2. Per germline, CDR1 MNHEY and CDR2 SMNVEV (reference sequence). The trim removed 7 bases at V and 3 bases at J, leaving 8 bases unmatched. There are 14 residues in the CDR3. CDR3 residues: CASNPGLVLYEQYF. DNA of the CDR3: TGTGCCAGCAACCCGGGACTAGTGCTCTACGAGCAGTACTTC.

The V call is TRBV5-6, the J call TRBJ2-3, with TRBD1 as a possible D gene (6 bases). The CDR3 is made up of 14 amino acids. Trimming cost V 2 bases and J 0 bases, with 7 bases left between them. The germline V gene encodes CDR1 SGHDT and CDR2 YYEEEE. This CDR3 reads CASSFRGSTDTQYF. In nucleotides, the CDR3 is TGTGCCAGCAGCTTCAGGGGAAGCACAGATACGCAGTATTTT. Complete variable domain (other parts from reference TRBV5-6 and TRBJ2-3): DAGVTQSPTHLIKTRGQQVTLRCSPKSGHDTVSWYQQALGQGPQFIFQYYEEEERQRGNFPDRFSGHQFPNYSSELNVNALLLGDSALYLCASSFRGSTDTQYFGPGTRLTVL.

This sequence joins TRBV4-1 and TRBJ1-1; the D gene is possibly TRBD1 (5 bases). The CDR3 is made up of 15 amino acids. Trimming removed 4 bases from V and 1 base from J, with 13 bases in between. Looked up from germline, CDR1 is MGHRA and CDR2 is YSYEKL. The CDR3 sequence: CASSPPGRTNTEAFF. The DNA for the CDR3 is TGCGCCAGCAGCCCCCCGGGACGAACGAACACTGAAGCTTTCTTT.

The chain is built from TRBV7-9 and TRBJ1-2, with 9 bases that match TRBD1. V dropped 1 base and J dropped 4; count of bases not matched to a gene: 4. This CDR3 spans 15 amino acids. The germline V gene has CDR1 SEHNR and CDR2 FQNEAQ (reference sequence). CDR3 loop: CASSLGDRDRYGYTF. CDR3 sequence (DNA): TGTGCCAGCAGCTTAGGGGACAGGGACCGCTATGGCTACACCTTC. The full variable domain, in which reference TRBV7-9 and TRBJ1-2 provide the parts outside the CDR3, is DTGVSQNPRHKITKRGQNVTFRCDPISEHNRLYWYRQTLGQGPEFLTYFQNEAQLEKSRLLSDRFSAERPKGSFSTLEIQRTEQGDSAMYLCASSLGDRDRYGYTFGSGTRLTVV.

V gene TRBV27 combines with J gene TRBJ2-3; possible D gene TRBD2, 6 bases. Germline V gene sequence: CDR1 MNHEY, CDR2 SMNVEV (reference sequence). The CDR3 spans 17 residues. V was shortened by 2 bases and J by 1 base, with 16 bases between the two germline ends. The CDR3: CASSLTAGRTGTDTQYF. In DNA, the CDR3 is TGTGCCAGCAGTTTAACGGCGGGGAGAACGGGCACAGATACGCAGTATTTT.

The chain recombines TRBV11-2 with TRBJ2-7, with D tentatively TRBD1 or TRBD2 (5 bases each). The CDR3 runs to 14 residues. V was trimmed by 4 bases and J by 0 bases, leaving 10 bases between them. Per germline, CDR1 SGHAT and CDR2 FQNNGV. The CDR3 sequence is CASSSGTSSYEQYF. CDR3 DNA sequence: TGTGCCAGCAGCTCCGGGACGTCCTCCTACGAGCAGTACTTC.

The chain couples TRBV18 to TRBJ1-5; possibly TRBD1 for D (6 bases). The CDR3 extends over 15 amino acids. Germline V CDR1 and CDR2: KGHSH, LQKENI. V dropped 4 bases and J dropped 0 bases, with 10 bases sitting between them. The CDR3 protein is CASSRGAYSNQPQHF. The CDR3 coding sequence is TGTGCCAGCTCACGGGGGGCTTATAGCAATCAGCCCCAGCATTTT.

The chain joins TRBV9 to TRBJ1-2; possibly TRBD1 for D (5 bases). Germline CDR1 SGDLS, CDR2 YYNGEE. This CDR3 spans 16 amino acids. V gave up 3 bases and J gave up 4 bases, with 19 bases separating them. CDR3 amino acids: CASSATGTVPAYGYTF. CDR3 coding DNA: TGTGCCAGCAGCGCAACCGGGACGGTCCCGGCCTATGGCTACACCTTC.

J is TRBJ1-1 and V is TRBV5-1; D is ambiguous. This CDR3 comprises 15 residues. Deletions cut 4 bases from V and 0 bases from J, with 13 bases between. The germline V gene has CDR1 SGHRS and CDR2 YFSETQ. This CDR3 reads CASSPRPSLNTEAFF. In nucleotides, the CDR3 is TGCGCCAGCAGCCCCCGTCCCAGCCTGAACACTGAAGCTTTCTTT.

This chain uses TRBV11-2 with TRBJ1-1, with a possible D match to TRBD1 (5 bases). The CDR3 length is 15 residues. The germline V gene has CDR1 SGHAT and CDR2 FQNNGV. Trimming shortened V by 0 bases and J by 5 bases, and 13 bases separated the two germline ends. CDR3 in amino acids: CASSLEWTRGTEAFF. In DNA form, the CDR3 reads TGTGCCAGCAGCTTAGAATGGACCCGGGGGACTGAAGCTTTCTTT.

The V gene is TRBV5-4, the J gene TRBJ1-2, with 7 bases fitting TRBD1. Germline CDR1 SGHNT, CDR2 YYREEE (reference sequence). The CDR3 sequence is 15 residues long. Trimming at V came to 4 bases and at J to 5 bases, leaving 11 bases not matched to a gene. CDR3 coding DNA: TGTGCCAGCAGCGTTCAACTGACAGGGCAGTATGGCTACACCTTC. Translated, it gives CASSVQLTGQYGYTF.

The chain carries TRBV5-4 and TRBJ2-1; TRBD2 agrees at 15 bases. Germline-derived CDR1 and CDR2 are SGHNT and YYREEE (reference sequence). The CDR3 extends over 16 amino acids. V was pared by 3 bases and J by 4 bases, with 2 bases of the junction left unmatched. This CDR3 is CASSSGTSGRYNEQFF. In DNA, the CDR3 is TGTGCCAGCAGCTCCGGGACTAGCGGGAGGTACAATGAGCAGTTCTTC.

In regard to this clone: The same CDR3 is also encoded by other DNA sequences in this sample. The chain is built from TRBV19 and TRBJ1-5; 8 positions agree with TRBD1. This CDR3 has 13 residues. The ends lost 6 bases at V and 2 bases at J; junction bases unmatched: 0. Germline values: CDR1 LNHDA, CDR2 SQIVND (reference sequence). For the CDR3, the DNA is TGTGCCAGTAGGGACAGGGGCAATCAGCCCCAGCATTTT. Protein product: CASRDRGNQPQHF.

The chain joins TRBV27 to TRBJ2-2; 7 bases match TRBD1. V dropped 0 bases and J dropped 11; count of bases not matched to a gene: 3. The CDR3 extends over 13 amino acids. Germline loops: CDR1 MNHEY, CDR2 SMNVEV (reference sequence). This CDR3 is CASSLSRGGELFF. Written as DNA, the CDR3 is TGTGCCAGCAGTTTATCTCGAGGGGGCGAGCTGTTTTTT.

The V and J genes are TRBV7-9 and TRBJ2-4, with unresolved D. V lost 0 bases, J lost 8 bases, and 2 bases lay in between. The CDR3 contains 11 residues. Germline V gene lookup returns CDR1 SEHNR and CDR2 FQNEAQ (reference sequence). CDR3 loop: CASSLADIQYF. CDR3 DNA: TGTGCCAGCAGCTTAGCGGACATTCAGTACTTC.

The genes are TRBV7-3 and TRBJ1-1, with D tentatively TRBD1 (5 bases). The germline V and J ends were trimmed by 3 bases and 3 bases, with 8 bases remaining between them. The CDR3 sequence is 13 residues long. Looked up from germline, CDR1 is SGHTA and CDR2 is FQGTGA. The CDR3 region has the DNA TGTGCCAGCAGCTTGACAGCGGACACTGAAGCTTTCTTT. Protein: CASSLTADTEAFF.

This clone was counted once. The rearrangement joins TRBV18 to TRBJ1-2; the D is unclear. Germline assignment: CDR1 KGHSH and CDR2 LQKENI. The CDR3 contains 17 residues. The V and J ends lost 4 bases and 2 bases respectively, with 20 bases between them. Here the CDR3 DNA reads TGTGCCAGCTCACACACGGCGGACTTGGTCGGAAACTATGGCTACACCTTC. This sequence encodes CASSHTADLVGNYGYTF.

The rearrangement joins TRBV27 to TRBJ2-7; tentatively, D is TRBD1 (6 bases). Germline assignment: CDR1 MNHEY and CDR2 SMNVEV (reference sequence). The V end was cut by 11 bases, the J end by 2 bases, with 19 bases between. The CDR3 totals 14 residues. The CDR3 reads CAVGRTEGAYEQYF. CDR3 DNA sequence: TGTGCCGTGGGAAGGACAGAGGGGGCCTACGAGCAGTACTTC.

The CDR3 DNA reads TGTGCAAGTCGCTCCGTGAAGGCAGGAGACAATCAGCCCCAGCATTTT. It encodes CASRSVKAGDNQPQHF. The chain couples TRBV12-2 to TRBJ1-5. TRBV12-2 is an annotated pseudogene. CDR3 length: 16 residues.

The table lists this clone with a count of one. The rearrangement uses TRBV28 and TRBJ2-7, with TRBD2 matching over 11 bases. This CDR3 comprises 15 residues. J lost 4 bases, V lost 5 bases, and 7 bases had no gene match. Germline assignment: CDR1 MDHEN and CDR2 SYDVKM. CDR3 nucleotide sequence: TGTGCCAGCAGTACCGGGGGACTAGCGGCATACGAGCAGTACTTC. It specifies CASSTGGLAAYEQYF.

The chain employs TRBV19 and TRBJ2-7; the D gene is possibly TRBD1 (6 bases). V gave up 5 bases and J gave up 4 bases, with 12 bases separating them. CDR1 and CDR2 from the germline V gene are LNHDA and SQIVND (reference sequence). CDR3 length: 13 amino acids. CDR3 sequence (DNA): TGTGCCAGTAGTCGCACAGGGCAGTACGAGCAGTACTTC. Encoded protein: CASSRTGQYEQYF.

The chain employs TRBV6-7 and TRBJ1-1; tentative D call: TRBD1 (5 bases). TRBV6-7 is assigned to the ORF class and has an uncertain function. This CDR3 comprises 14 residues. Deletions cut 5 bases from V and 3 bases from J, with 13 bases between. DNA for the CDR3: TGTGCCAGCAGTAATAACATGGGGGACACTGAAGCTTTCTTT. Protein sequence: CASSNNMGDTEAFF.